What follows are 5 T cell receptor beta chains derived from one specimen sequenced in a study of blood T cell repertoires in COVID-19. The assay was immunoSEQ multiplex PCR, and TCRdb's table has in-frame clones only and misses some. The sample shows 40,000 to 65,000 clones, about 86% of them seen only once. Specimen: peripheral blood. These receptors originate from a man aged 65 to 79 with active COVID-19.

The chain is built from TRBV6-5 and TRBJ1-5, with 9 nucleotides matching TRBD1. Germline V gene data show CDR1 as MNHEY and CDR2 as SVGAGI. V lost 7 bases to trimming and J lost 3 bases; unmatched junction nucleotides: 7. The CDR3 sequence is 15 residues long. The CDR3 region is CASKGQGVINQPQHF. DNA for the CDR3: TGTGCCAGCAAGGGACAGGGTGTAATCAATCAGCCCCAGCATTTT.

This clone came up many times. The rearrangement links TRBV12-5 to TRBJ2-1; 10 nucleotides agree with TRBD2. V dropped 1 base and J dropped 0; count of bases not matched to a gene: 3. Germline assignment: CDR1 LGHNT and CDR2 FRNRAP. The CDR3 runs to 17 residues. The CDR3 is CASGLGLAGTSYNEQFF. DNA for the CDR3: TGTGCTAGTGGTTTGGGACTAGCGGGCACCTCCTACAATGAGCAGTTCTTC.

The table lists this clone with a count of one. This chain uses TRBV10-3 with TRBJ1-1; no reliable D call. From germline, CDR1 is ENHRY and CDR2 SYGVKD. CDR3 size: 14 residues. Trimming left V 6 bases short and J 5 bases short, with 16 bases between. DNA for the CDR3: TGTGCCATCAGGACCATGACTGACTCTACTGAAGCTTTCTTT. This encodes CAIRTMTDSTEAFF.

Here the CDR3 reads CASSAPPGGGEAFF. The DNA for the CDR3 is TGTGCCAGTAGTGCCCCCCCAGGGGGAGGTGAAGCTTTCTTT. The V gene is TRBV19, the J gene TRBJ1-1, with TRBD1 matching over 7 bases. With 5 bases clipped from V and 7 bases from J, the junction kept 10 bases outside the gene matches. CDR3 length equals 14 residues. Germline V CDR1 and CDR2: LNHDA, SQIVND (reference sequence).

The V call is TRBV5-1, the J call TRBJ2-5, with D possibly being TRBD1 (6 bases). Trimming took off 3 bases at V and 5 bases at J, with 14 bases between the two ends. Germline V lookup: CDR1 SGHRS, CDR2 YFSETQ. This CDR3 is built from 14 residues. CDR3 residues: CASSSGQFSETQYF. The DNA of the CDR3 is TGCGCCAGCAGCTCCGGACAGTTCTCTGAGACCCAGTACTTC. Supplemented by reference TRBV5-1 and TRBJ2-5, the full variable domain reads KAGVTQTPRYLIKTRGQQVTLSCSPISGHRSVSWYQQTPGQGLQFLFEYFSETQRNKGNFPGRFSGRQFSNSRSEMNVSTLELGDSALYLCASSSGQFSETQYFGPGTRLLVL.